This T cell receptor (beta chain) was sequenced in a study of T cell responses to AZD1222 COVID-19 vaccine. As to this clone: The junction and the germline gene differ at one end; a read error may be behind it.

This CDR3 is 16 amino acids long. Germline V gives CDR1 MNHEY, CDR2 SVGAGI. The method was immunoSEQ multiplex PCR; TCRdb's version includes in-frame clones alone and lacks a portion of them. The data contain approximately 120,000 clones, roughly 90% of them singletons. Sequencing was performed on peripheral blood, taken 28 days after the second AZD1222 dose. The J gene is TRBJ2-7, the V gene TRBV6-5; 7 bases align to TRBD1. This receptor was identified in an adult who received the AZD1222 COVID-19 vaccine. CDR3 residues: CASSYFGQGVSYEQYF. The CDR3 nucleotides read TGTGCCAGCAGCTACTTCGGCCAGGGGGTATCCTACGAGCAGTACTTC.